This TCR beta chain was recovered during a study of blood T cell repertoires in COVID-19. Germline loops: CDR1 LGHDT, CDR2 YNNKEL (reference sequence). With V trimmed by 4 bases and J by 5 bases, 10 bases remained unmatched. The CDR3 is made up of 15 amino acids. Original analysis: By means of reference gene primer amplification, nucleated cell counts were estimated. Clones were sequenced by immunoSEQ multiplex PCR, and TCRdb holds only the in-frame ones, with some missing. V, J and clone size are those of that table, while D and trimming were read from the DNA. The repertoire holds under 250,000 clones, with about four fifths as singletons.

This receptor was identified in a woman aged 45 to 65 who had been exposed to COVID-19. The sequenced sample consisted of PBMCs or T cells enriched from blood (not recorded which). The chain links TRBV3-1 (or the pseudogene TRBV3-2) to TRBJ1-1; 7 bases match TRBD1. In nucleotides, the CDR3 is TGTGCCAGCAGCCGAATAGACAGGGTTGGAACTGAAGCTTTCTTT. Translating gives CASSRIDRVGTEAFF.